These 21 T cell receptor beta chains originate from one sample sequenced in a study of cytomegalovirus exposure and HLA in healthy donors. With 60 Vbeta and 13 Jbeta primers, the PCR was carried out. The protocol was immunoSEQ multiplex PCR, while the TCRdb copy is restricted to in-frame clones and leaves out a portion. The sample carries around 100,000 clones, about four fifths recorded once. The sample comprised PBMCs. These receptors were obtained from a man younger than 45 in good health and CMV-seropositive.

This chain links TRBV5-1 with TRBJ2-1; TRBD2 aligns across 13 bases. The germline V gene has CDR1 SGHRS and CDR2 YFSETQ. The CDR3 runs 17 residues. The V segment lost 3 bases and the J segment 9 bases; nucleotides outside the gene matches: 12. The CDR3 is CASSYRPGLAGPGEQFF. CDR3 nucleotides: TGCGCCAGCAGCTACCGCCCGGGACTAGCGGGACCGGGTGAGCAGTTCTTC.

This clone was seen only a few times. The genes are TRBV18 and TRBJ2-1; TRBD2 matches at 13 bases. Trimming cost V 2 bases and J 0 bases; bases outside gene matches: 10. Germline CDR1 reads KGHSH; CDR2 reads LQKENI. The CDR3 contains 20 residues. The CDR3 region has the DNA TGTGCCAGCTCACCAGGTGTAGGGACTAGCGGGGTTAGCTCCTACAATGAGCAGTTCTTC. Protein sequence: CASSPGVGTSGVSSYNEQFF.

The chain joins TRBV7-9 to TRBJ1-4; TRBD1 matches 11 bases. This CDR3 spans 16 amino acids. V lost 5 bases to trimming and J lost 8 bases; unmatched junction nucleotides: 10. CDR1 is SEHNR and CDR2 is FQNEAQ in the germline V gene (reference sequence). CDR3 DNA sequence: TGTGCCAGCAGCCGTGGGACAGGGGGTAGTGTGGAAAAACTGTTTTTT. Its translation: CASSRGTGGSVEKLFF.

V is TRBV28 and J is TRBJ1-2, with a weak D call TRBD1 (6 bases). The germline V gene encodes CDR1 MDHEN and CDR2 SYDVKM. Trimming took 7 bases from V and 5 from J, leaving 23 bases between them. The CDR3 has 16 residues. For the CDR3, the DNA is TGTGCCAGCACCCCGGGGGGGGGCCCTTCTATGTATGGCTACACCTTC. Translated, it gives CASTPGGGPSMYGYTF.

The CDR3 reads CASRLHQGADGYTF. The CDR3 region has the DNA TGTGCCAGCAGACTTCATCAGGGGGCGGATGGCTACACCTTC. The rearrangement uses TRBV6-1 and TRBJ1-2; 8 nucleotides align to TRBD1. In germline, CDR1 is MNHNS, CDR2 SASEGT. With V trimmed by 6 bases and J by 6 bases, 9 bases remained unmatched. The CDR3 covers 14 residues.

This clone came up a few times. CDR3 region: CASSPTGRNTEAFF. In nucleotides, the CDR3 is TGTGCCAGCAGTCCGACAGGTAGGAACACTGAAGCTTTCTTT. V gene TRBV6-1 combines with J gene TRBJ1-1; D may be TRBD1 (6 bases). CDR1 MNHNS and CDR2 SASEGT come from the germline V gene. The CDR3 runs to 14 residues. V gave up 5 bases and J gave up 1 base, with 11 bases separating them.

This rearrangement joins TRBV5-5 to TRBJ2-1, with D perhaps matching TRBD2 (6 bases). The CDR3 covers 15 residues. The germline V and J ends were trimmed by 0 bases and 4 bases, with 11 bases remaining between them. Germline values: CDR1 SGHKS, CDR2 YYEKEE (reference sequence). The CDR3 loop reads CASSLVFGTYNEQFF. In DNA, the CDR3 is TGTGCCAGCAGCTTGGTGTTTGGGACTTACAATGAGCAGTTCTTC.

V is TRBV7-9 and J is TRBJ1-6; D is unclear. The CDR3 contains 16 residues. Trimming took off 2 bases at V and 2 bases at J, with 10 bases between the two ends. Germline V gene lookup returns CDR1 SEHNR and CDR2 FQNEAQ (reference sequence). The CDR3 is CASSLWRGTYNSPLHF. CDR3 DNA sequence: TGTGCCAGCAGCTTATGGCGGGGAACCTATAATTCACCCCTCCACTTT.

The rearrangement uses TRBV7-9 and TRBJ2-1, with TRBD2 matching over 11 bases. CDR3 length: 16 amino acids. With 4 bases clipped from V and 4 bases from J, the junction kept 6 bases outside the gene matches. Germline V gene sequence: CDR1 SEHNR, CDR2 FQNEAQ (reference sequence). The CDR3 protein is CASSSRLAGLYNEQFF. CDR3 in DNA: TGTGCCAGCAGCTCAAGACTAGCGGGATTGTACAATGAGCAGTTCTTC.

This clone appeared once. This sequence joins TRBV2 and TRBJ2-2, with TRBD1 matching 10 bases. The junction had 4 bases not matched to a gene; V was cut back by 2 bases and J by 7 bases. The CDR3 has 15 residues. Germline V gives CDR1 SNHLY, CDR2 FYNNEI. The CDR3 DNA sequence: TGTGCCAGCAGTGAAAGACAGGGGGCCGGCGGGGAGCTGTTTTTT. Translation: CASSERQGAGGELFF.

This rearrangement joins TRBV18 to TRBJ2-7; D is perhaps TRBD2 (6 bases). The CDR3 is 14 amino acids. Germline V lookup: CDR1 KGHSH, CDR2 LQKENI. The ends were cut back, 6 bases at V and 2 bases at J, with 14 bases in the middle. The CDR3 sequence is CASSRDSLTYEQYF. The CDR3 nucleotides are TGTGCCAGCTCCCGGGACTCCTTAACCTACGAGCAGTACTTC.

This clone has just one count. V usage is TRBV6-1 and J usage is TRBJ2-5; TRBD1 agrees at 7 bases. The CDR3 length is 15 residues. The V gene end was trimmed by 7 bases and the J gene end by 2 bases; junction bases not matched to a gene: 10. CDR1 and CDR2 from the germline V gene are MNHNS and SASEGT. As DNA, the CDR3 is TGTGCCAGCACCACGCCGGGGACAGAACAAGAGACCCAGTACTTC. It codes for CASTTPGTEQETQYF.

This clone was counted once. V usage is TRBV7-9 and J usage is TRBJ1-2; no clear D gene. V was clipped by 1 base and J by 6 bases, with 12 bases between them. This CDR3 is built from 14 residues. CDR1 is SEHNR, CDR2 FQNEAQ, per germline (reference sequence). CDR3 amino acids: CASSLGEPRDGYTF. The CDR3 DNA sequence: TGTGCCAGCAGCTTAGGGGAGCCTCGGGATGGCTACACCTTC. Looking up the rest from reference TRBV7-9 and TRBJ1-2 gives the full variable domain: DTGVSQNPRHKITKRGQNVTFRCDPISEHNRLYWYRQTLGQGPEFLTYFQNEAQLEKSRLLSDRFSAERPKGSFSTLEIQRTEQGDSAMYLCASSLGEPRDGYTFGSGTRLTVV.

This chain joins TRBV10-2 and TRBJ1-6; D is uncertain. The CDR3 spans 17 residues. The V and J ends lost 0 bases and 2 bases respectively, with 11 bases between them. Per germline, CDR1 WSHSY and CDR2 SAAADI. The chain's CDR3 is CASSESWGVAYNSPLHF. CDR3 DNA sequence: TGCGCCAGCAGTGAGTCGTGGGGAGTTGCCTATAATTCACCCCTCCACTTT.

V is TRBV5-1 and J is TRBJ2-7; 12 nucleotides match TRBD2. The germline V gene encodes CDR1 SGHRS and CDR2 YFSETQ. This CDR3 has 16 amino acids. Trimming removed 5 bases from V and 0 bases from J; junction bases left unmatched: 6. The CDR3 here is CASRSGLAGPSYEQYF. The CDR3 DNA sequence: TGCGCCAGCAGGTCTGGACTAGCGGGGCCCTCCTACGAGCAGTACTTC.

The V gene is TRBV6-1, the J gene TRBJ2-5; TRBD1 matches 8 bases. V shed 6 bases and J 5 bases; nucleotides not matched to a gene: 11. In germline, CDR1 is MNHNS, CDR2 SASEGT. This CDR3 contains 15 residues. The DNA for the CDR3 is TGTGCCAGCAGCCGCGGACAGGGTTTAATGGAGACCCAGTACTTC. Translated, it gives CASSRGQGLMETQYF.

CDR3 nucleotides: TGTGCCAGCAGCATCCTGACAGGGTTCGGTCTTTCTGGGGCCAACGTCCTGACTTTC. Amino acids: CASSILTGFGLSGANVLTF. The chain joins TRBV5-4 to TRBJ2-6; 7 nucleotides align to TRBD1. The CDR3 consists of 19 residues. Germline CDR1 is SGHNT and CDR2 is YYREEE (reference sequence). V lost 4 bases, J lost 1 base, and 14 bases stayed unmatched. The full variable domain, with the rest looked up from reference TRBV5-4 and TRBJ2-6, is ETGVTQSPTHLIKTRGQQVTLRCSSQSGHNTVSWYQQALGQGPQFIFQYYREEENGRGNFPPRFSGLQFPNYSSELNVNALELDDSALYLCASSILTGFGLSGANVLTFGAGSRLTVL.

This clone has only one observation. The chain joins TRBV5-4 to TRBJ1-6; tentative D call: TRBD1 (5 bases). The CDR3 has 13 amino acids. The V gene lost 4 bases and the J gene lost 8 bases, with 10 bases spanning the gap. CDR1 is SGHNT and CDR2 is YYREEE in the germline V gene (reference sequence). CDR3 protein: CASSRQQDSPLHF. DNA of the CDR3: TGTGCCAGCAGCCGCCAACAGGATTCACCCCTCCACTTT.

The V and J genes are TRBV19 and TRBJ2-1, with D possibly matching TRBD2 (6 bases). Trimming stripped 3 bases from V and 2 bases from J, with 11 bases between. The CDR3 spans 15 residues. Germline V gene lookup returns CDR1 LNHDA and CDR2 SQIVND (reference sequence). As DNA, the CDR3 is TGTGCCAGTAGTATTTCGGGGGAGGCCTACAATGAGCAGTTCTTC. Protein product: CASSISGEAYNEQFF.

Only a few counts were recorded for this clone. The V call is TRBV4-1, the J call TRBJ2-1, with 10 bases aligning to TRBD2. V lost 4 bases to trimming and J lost 0 bases; unmatched junction nucleotides: 3. CDR3 length: 16 amino acids. CDR1 is MGHRA and CDR2 is YSYEKL in the germline V gene. DNA for the CDR3: TGCGCCAGCAGCCGCATAGCGGGGGGCTCCTACAATGAGCAGTTCTTC. This encodes CASSRIAGGSYNEQFF.

CDR3 sequence: CASSQGLAETQYF. In DNA, the CDR3 is TGTGCCAGCAGCCAAGGCCTAGCGGAGACCCAGTACTTC. The J gene is TRBJ2-5, the V gene TRBV14, with a weak D call TRBD2 (6 bases). V was clipped by 1 base and J by 5 bases, with 8 bases between them. CDR1 SGHDN and CDR2 FVKESK come from the germline V gene. The CDR3 covers 13 residues.